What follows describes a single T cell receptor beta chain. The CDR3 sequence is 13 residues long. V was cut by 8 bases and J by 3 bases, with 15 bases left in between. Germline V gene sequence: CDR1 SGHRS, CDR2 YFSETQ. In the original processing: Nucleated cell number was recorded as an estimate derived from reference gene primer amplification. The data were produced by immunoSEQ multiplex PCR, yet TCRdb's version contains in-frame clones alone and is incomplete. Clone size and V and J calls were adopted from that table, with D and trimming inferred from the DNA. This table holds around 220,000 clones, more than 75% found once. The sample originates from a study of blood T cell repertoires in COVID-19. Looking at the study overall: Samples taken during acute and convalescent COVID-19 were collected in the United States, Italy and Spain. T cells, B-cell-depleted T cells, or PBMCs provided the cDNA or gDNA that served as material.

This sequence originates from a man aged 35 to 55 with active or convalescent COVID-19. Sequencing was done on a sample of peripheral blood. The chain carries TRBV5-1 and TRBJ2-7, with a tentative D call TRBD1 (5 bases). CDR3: CARGLLVYYEQYF. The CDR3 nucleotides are TGCGCCAGGGGGCTTCTTGTTTACTACGAGCAGTACTTC.